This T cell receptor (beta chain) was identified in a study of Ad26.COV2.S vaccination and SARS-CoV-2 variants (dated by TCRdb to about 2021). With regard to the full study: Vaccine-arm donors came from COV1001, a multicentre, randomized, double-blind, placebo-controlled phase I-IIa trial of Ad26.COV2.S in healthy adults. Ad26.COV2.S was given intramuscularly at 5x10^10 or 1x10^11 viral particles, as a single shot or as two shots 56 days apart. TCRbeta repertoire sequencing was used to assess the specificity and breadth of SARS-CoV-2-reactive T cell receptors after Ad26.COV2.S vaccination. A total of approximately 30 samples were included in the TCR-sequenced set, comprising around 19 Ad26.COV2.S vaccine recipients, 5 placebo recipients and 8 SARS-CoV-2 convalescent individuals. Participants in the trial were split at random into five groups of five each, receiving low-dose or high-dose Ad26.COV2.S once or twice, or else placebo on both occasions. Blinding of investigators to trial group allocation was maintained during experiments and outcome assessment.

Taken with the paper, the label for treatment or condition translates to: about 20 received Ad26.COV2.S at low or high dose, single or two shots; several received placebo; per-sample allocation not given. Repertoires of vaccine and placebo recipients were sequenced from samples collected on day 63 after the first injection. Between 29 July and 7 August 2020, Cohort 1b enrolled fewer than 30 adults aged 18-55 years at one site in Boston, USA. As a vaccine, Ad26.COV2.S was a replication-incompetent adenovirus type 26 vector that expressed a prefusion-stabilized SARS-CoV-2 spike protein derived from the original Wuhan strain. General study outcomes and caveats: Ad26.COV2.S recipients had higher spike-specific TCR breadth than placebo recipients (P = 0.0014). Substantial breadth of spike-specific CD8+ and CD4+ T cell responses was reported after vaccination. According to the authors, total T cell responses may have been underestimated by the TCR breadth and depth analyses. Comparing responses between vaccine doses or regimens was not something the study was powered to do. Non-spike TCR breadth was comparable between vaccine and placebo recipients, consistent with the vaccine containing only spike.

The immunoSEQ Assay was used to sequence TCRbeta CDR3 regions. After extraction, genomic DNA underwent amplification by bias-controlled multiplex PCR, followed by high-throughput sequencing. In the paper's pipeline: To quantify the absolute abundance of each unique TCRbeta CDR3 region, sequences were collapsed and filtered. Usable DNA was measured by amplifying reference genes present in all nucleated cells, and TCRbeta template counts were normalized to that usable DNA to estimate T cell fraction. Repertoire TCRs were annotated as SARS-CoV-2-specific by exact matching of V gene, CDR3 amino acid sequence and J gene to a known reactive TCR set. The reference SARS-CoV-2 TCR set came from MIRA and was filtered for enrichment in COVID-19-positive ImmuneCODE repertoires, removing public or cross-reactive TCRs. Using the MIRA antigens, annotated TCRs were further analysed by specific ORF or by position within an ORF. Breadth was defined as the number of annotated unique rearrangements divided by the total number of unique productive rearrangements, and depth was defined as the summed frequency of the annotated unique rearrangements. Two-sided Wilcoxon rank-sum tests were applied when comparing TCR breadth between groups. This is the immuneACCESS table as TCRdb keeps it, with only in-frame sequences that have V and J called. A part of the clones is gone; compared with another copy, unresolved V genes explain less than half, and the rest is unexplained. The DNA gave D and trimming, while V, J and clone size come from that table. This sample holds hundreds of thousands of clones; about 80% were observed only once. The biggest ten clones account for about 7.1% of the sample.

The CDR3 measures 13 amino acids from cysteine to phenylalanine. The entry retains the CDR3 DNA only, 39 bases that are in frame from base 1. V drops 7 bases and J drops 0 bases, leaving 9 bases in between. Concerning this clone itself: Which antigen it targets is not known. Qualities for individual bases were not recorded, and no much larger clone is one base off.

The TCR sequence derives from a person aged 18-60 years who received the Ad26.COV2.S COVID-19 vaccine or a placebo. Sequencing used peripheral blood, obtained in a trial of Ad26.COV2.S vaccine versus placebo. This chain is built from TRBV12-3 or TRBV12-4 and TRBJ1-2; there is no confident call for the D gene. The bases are TGTGCCAGCACCTATCGAACTAACTATGGCTACACCTTC. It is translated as CASTYRTNYGYTF.